The sequence of this T cell receptor (beta chain) was determined in a study of beta chain features in type 1 diabetes. As every portion of the isolated RNA was reverse transcribed, the sequencing read expressed TCRB transcripts. Using immunoSEQ multiplex PCR, the repertoire was profiled, and TCRdb retains in-frame clones only, with some absent. Among fewer than 900,000 clones listed, roughly a sixth were seen once. Sequencing was carried out using naive CD4+ T cells from blood. The TCR was taken from a woman between 18 and 30 years old in good health.

DNA for the CDR3: TGCGCCAGCAGCCAACGAGCGGGGAACAATGAGCAGTTCTTC. Protein: CASSQRAGNNEQFF. V gene TRBV4-3 combines with J gene TRBJ2-1; 7 nucleotides align to TRBD2. CDR1 and CDR2 (germline): LGHNA, YSLEER. The V and J ends lost 2 bases and 5 bases, in that order; junction bases with no gene match: 3. The CDR3 is 14 amino acids.